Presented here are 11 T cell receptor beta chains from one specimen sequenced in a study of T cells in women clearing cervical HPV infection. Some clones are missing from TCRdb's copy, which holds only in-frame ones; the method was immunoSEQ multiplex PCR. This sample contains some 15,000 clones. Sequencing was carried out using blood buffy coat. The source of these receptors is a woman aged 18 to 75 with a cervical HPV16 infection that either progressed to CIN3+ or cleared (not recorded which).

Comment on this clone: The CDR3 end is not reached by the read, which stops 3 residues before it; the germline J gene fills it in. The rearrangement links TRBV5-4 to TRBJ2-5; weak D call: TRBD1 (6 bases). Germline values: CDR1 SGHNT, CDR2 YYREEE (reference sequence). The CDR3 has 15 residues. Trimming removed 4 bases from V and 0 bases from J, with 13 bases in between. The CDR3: CASSHTDSYQETQYF. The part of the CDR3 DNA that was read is TGTGCCAGCAGCCATACGGACAGTTACCAAGAGACC.

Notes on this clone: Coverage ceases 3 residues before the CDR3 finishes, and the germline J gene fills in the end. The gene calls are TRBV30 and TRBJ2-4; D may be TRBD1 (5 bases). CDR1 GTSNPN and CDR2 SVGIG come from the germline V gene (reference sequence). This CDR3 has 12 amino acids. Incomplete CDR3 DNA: TGTGCCTGCGCAGACAGACACTATGGT. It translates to CACADRHYG. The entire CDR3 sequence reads CACADRHYGQYF.

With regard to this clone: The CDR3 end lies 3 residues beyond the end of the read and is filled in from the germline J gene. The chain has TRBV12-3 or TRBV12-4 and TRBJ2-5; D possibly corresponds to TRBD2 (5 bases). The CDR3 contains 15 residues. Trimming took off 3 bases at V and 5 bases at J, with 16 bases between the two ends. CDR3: CASSFDGSPGETQYF. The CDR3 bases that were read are TGTGCCAGCAGTTTCGACGGCTCTCCGGGGGAGACC.

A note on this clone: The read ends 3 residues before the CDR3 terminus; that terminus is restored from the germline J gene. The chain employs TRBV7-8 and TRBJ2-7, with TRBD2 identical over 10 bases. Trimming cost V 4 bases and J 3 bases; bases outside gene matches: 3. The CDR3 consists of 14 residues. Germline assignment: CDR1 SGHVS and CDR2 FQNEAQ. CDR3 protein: CASSSRTSGYEQYF. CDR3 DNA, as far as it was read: TGTGCCAGCAGCTCGAGGACTAGCGGCTACGAG.

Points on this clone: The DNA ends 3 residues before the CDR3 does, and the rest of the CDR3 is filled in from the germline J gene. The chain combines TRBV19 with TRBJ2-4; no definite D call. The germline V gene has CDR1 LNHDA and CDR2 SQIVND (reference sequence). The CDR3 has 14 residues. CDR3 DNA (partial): TGTGCCAGTAGTATCACATCTTCTAACTATGGT. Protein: CASSITSSNYG. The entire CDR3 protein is CASSITSSNYGQYF.

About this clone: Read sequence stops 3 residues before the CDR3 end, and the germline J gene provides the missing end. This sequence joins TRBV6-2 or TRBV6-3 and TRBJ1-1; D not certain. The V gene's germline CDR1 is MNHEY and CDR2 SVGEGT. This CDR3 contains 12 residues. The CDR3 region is CASSFRGQEAFF. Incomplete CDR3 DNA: TGTGCCAGCAGTTTTCGAGGCCAGGAA.

CDR3 bases read: TGTGCCAGCTCACCTGTTGCCGGGACACGCTACACAGATACC. Translation: CASSPVAGTRYTDT. From start to end, the CDR3 is CASSPVAGTRYTDTYTF. The chain uses TRBV18 and TRBJ1-2, with D possibly matching TRBD1 (6 bases). The sequence runs out 3 residues before the end of the CDR3; the remainder is reconstructed from the germline J gene. This CDR3 has 17 amino acids. Germline V gene sequence: CDR1 KGHSH, CDR2 LQKENI.

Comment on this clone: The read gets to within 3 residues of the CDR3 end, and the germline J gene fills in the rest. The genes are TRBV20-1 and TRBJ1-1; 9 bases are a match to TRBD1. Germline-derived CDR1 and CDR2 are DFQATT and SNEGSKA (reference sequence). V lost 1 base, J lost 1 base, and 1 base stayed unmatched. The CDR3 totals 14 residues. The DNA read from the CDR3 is TGCAGTGCTAGAGGGGGACAGGGGAACACTGAA. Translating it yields CSARGGQGNTE. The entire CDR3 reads CSARGGQGNTEAFF.

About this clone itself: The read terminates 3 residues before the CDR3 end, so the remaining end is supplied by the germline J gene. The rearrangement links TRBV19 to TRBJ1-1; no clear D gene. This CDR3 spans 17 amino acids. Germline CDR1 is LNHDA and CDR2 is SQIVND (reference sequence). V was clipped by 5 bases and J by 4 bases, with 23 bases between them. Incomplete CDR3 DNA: TGTGCCAGTAGTGTCCGGGCCGGGGTTTTGAGGGCCACTGAA. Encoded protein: CASSVRAGVLRATE. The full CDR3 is CASSVRAGVLRATEAFF.

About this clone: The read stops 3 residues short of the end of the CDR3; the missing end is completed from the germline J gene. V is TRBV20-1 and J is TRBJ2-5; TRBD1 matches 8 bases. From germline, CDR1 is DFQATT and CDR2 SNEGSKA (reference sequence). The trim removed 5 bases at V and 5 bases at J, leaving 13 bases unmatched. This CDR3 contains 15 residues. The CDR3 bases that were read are TGCAGTGCTTACCCCCGGGACAGGAACATCGAGACC. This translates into CSAYPRDRNIET. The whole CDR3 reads CSAYPRDRNIETQYF.

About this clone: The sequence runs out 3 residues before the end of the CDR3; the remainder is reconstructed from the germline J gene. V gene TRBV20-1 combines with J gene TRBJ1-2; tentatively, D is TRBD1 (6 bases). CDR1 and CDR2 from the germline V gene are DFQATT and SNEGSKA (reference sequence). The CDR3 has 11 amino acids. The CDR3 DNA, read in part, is TGCAGTGCTCACGGACAGAACGAC. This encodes CSAHGQND. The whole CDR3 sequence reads CSAHGQNDYTF.